Below, 27 T cell receptor beta chains from the same sample are listed, as sequenced in a study of blood T cell repertoires in COVID-19. This table comes from immunoSEQ multiplex PCR, and its TCRdb copy is limited to in-frame clones, with some not included. In the table there are 95,000 to 110,000 clones, 70% to 90% of which are singletons. The sample taken for sequencing was peripheral blood. These receptors were collected from a man between 40 and 49 years old with active or convalescent COVID-19.

The chain employs TRBV6-1 and TRBJ1-6, with D perhaps matching TRBD1 (6 bases). The CDR3 loop spans 14 amino acids. Trimming pared 6 bases from V and 3 bases from J, leaving 9 bases between. Germline lookup yields CDR1 MNHNS and CDR2 SASEGT. The CDR3 coding sequence is TGTGCCAGCAGAGCGGACAGCTATAATTCACCCCTCCACTTT. This translates into CASRADSYNSPLHF.

The rearrangement joins TRBV3-1 (or the pseudogene TRBV3-2) to TRBJ2-3; a weak D match, TRBD2 (5 bases). Germline V gene sequence: CDR1 LGHDT, CDR2 YNNKEL (reference sequence). V was pared by 4 bases and J by 3 bases, with 11 bases between. This CDR3 comprises 14 residues. The CDR3 sequence: CASSLTSFTDTQYF. The CDR3 DNA is TGTGCCAGCAGCCTAACTAGTTTTACAGATACGCAGTATTTT.

This chain links TRBV6-6 with TRBJ1-5; the D is unclear. This CDR3 contains 13 residues. CDR1 and CDR2 from the germline V gene are MNHNY and SVGAGI (reference sequence). The V gene lost 2 bases and the J gene lost 5 bases, with 7 bases spanning the gap. The CDR3 region is CASSYSVDQPQHF. In nucleotides, the CDR3 is TGTGCCAGCAGTTACAGTGTAGATCAGCCCCAGCATTTT.

V is TRBV5-5 and J is TRBJ2-7, with 8 bases lining up with TRBD2. The CDR3 runs 16 residues. V gave up 2 bases and J gave up 1 base; unmatched junction bases: 8. Germline CDR1 reads SGHKS; CDR2 reads YYEKEE (reference sequence). The CDR3 nucleotides read TGTGCCAGCAGCTTCTTATTCCAGCGGGGGTCCTACGAGCAGTACTTC. Amino acid sequence: CASSFLFQRGSYEQYF.

The rearrangement links TRBV14 to TRBJ2-1; 7 nucleotides line up with TRBD1. The CDR3 spans 16 residues. Per the germline V gene, CDR1 is SGHDN and CDR2 is FVKESK. Germline trimming cut 6 bases from V and 4 bases from J; bases unmatched to any gene: 12. For the CDR3, the DNA is TGTGCCAGCAGTCTTGAGAGGGGGCGCATGTACAATGAGCAGTTCTTC. Its protein product is CASSLERGRMYNEQFF.

CDR3 loop: CASEANTEAFF. Written as DNA, the CDR3 is TGTGCCAGTGAAGCGAACACTGAAGCTTTCTTT. The rearrangement joins TRBV2 to TRBJ1-1, with D hard to call. V lost 9 bases, J lost 1 base, and 6 bases lay in between. Per germline, CDR1 SNHLY and CDR2 FYNNEI. This CDR3 has 11 amino acids.

This chain joins TRBV24-1 and TRBJ2-7, with a possible D match to TRBD2 (6 bases). From germline, CDR1 is KGHDR and CDR2 SFDVKD. V was cut by 5 bases and J by 6 bases, with 13 bases left in between. The CDR3 totals 13 residues. CDR3 amino acids: CATSAAETSEQYF. CDR3 DNA: TGTGCCACCAGTGCGGCAGAGACTAGCGAGCAGTACTTC.

The genes are TRBV19 and TRBJ1-3; unclear D gene. CDR3 length equals 13 residues. The germline V and J ends were trimmed by 3 bases and 2 bases, with 5 bases remaining between them. Per the germline V gene, CDR1 is LNHDA and CDR2 is SQIVND (reference sequence). The DNA of the CDR3 is TGTGCCAGTAGTATTACAACTGGAAACACCATATATTTT. Protein sequence: CASSITTGNTIYF. Drawing the rest from reference TRBV19 and TRBJ1-3, the complete variable domain is DGGITQSPKYLFRKEGQNVTLSCEQNLNHDAMYWYRQDPGQGLRLIYYSQIVNDFQKGDIAEGYSVSREKKESFPLTVTSAQKNPTAFYLCASSITTGNTIYFGEGSWLTVV.

The chain uses TRBV5-1 and TRBJ2-7; possible D gene TRBD1, 6 bases. V shed 1 base and J shed 5 bases, with 19 bases lying between them. Germline values: CDR1 SGHRS, CDR2 YFSETQ. This CDR3 is built from 16 residues. The CDR3 here is CASSLQASGARDEQYF. The CDR3 nucleotides read TGCGCCAGCAGCTTGCAGGCCTCAGGGGCCAGGGACGAGCAGTACTTC.

The chain uses TRBV28 and TRBJ2-5; D is perhaps TRBD1 (6 bases). Germline V gene sequence: CDR1 MDHEN, CDR2 SYDVKM. Trimming pared 8 bases from V and 2 bases from J, leaving 18 bases between. The CDR3 consists of 15 residues. CDR3 coding DNA: TGTGCCAGCGTTAAAACGGACAGCTCGCAAGAGACCCAGTACTTC. Residues: CASVKTDSSQETQYF.

The chain carries TRBV9 and TRBJ2-5; 8 nucleotides match TRBD1. The CDR3 is 15 amino acids. The junction had 6 bases not matched to a gene; V was cut back by 4 bases and J by 1 base. CDR1 is SGDLS, CDR2 YYNGEE, per germline. CDR3 protein: CASSPLTGVQETQYF. The CDR3 nucleotides read TGTGCCAGCAGCCCTCTGACAGGGGTCCAAGAGACCCAGTACTTC.

Note on this clone: This sample includes further DNA sequences coding for the same CDR3. The V and J genes are TRBV5-1 and TRBJ1-4; 7 nucleotides agree with TRBD1. Germline V gene sequence: CDR1 SGHRS, CDR2 YFSETQ. The CDR3 runs to 14 residues. V lost 4 bases to trimming and J lost 4 bases; unmatched junction nucleotides: 4. CDR3 loop: CASSLTGYNEKLFF. CDR3 DNA sequence: TGCGCCAGCAGCCTGACAGGGTATAATGAAAAACTGTTTTTT.

The rearrangement links TRBV6-1 to TRBJ2-7; TRBD1 agrees at 9 bases. The CDR3 totals 16 residues. The ends lost 4 bases at V and 0 bases at J; junction bases unmatched: 7. Germline CDR1 is MNHNS and CDR2 is SASEGT. CDR3 amino acids: CASSVPGTGISYEQYF. DNA of the CDR3: TGTGCCAGCAGTGTCCCCGGGACAGGGATCTCCTACGAGCAGTACTTC.

The chain links TRBV10-3 to TRBJ1-4; TRBD1 matches 8 bases. Germline loops: CDR1 ENHRY, CDR2 SYGVKD. V was clipped by 6 bases and J by 2 bases; unmatched bases: 8. The CDR3 is made up of 16 amino acids. The CDR3 nucleotides read TGTGCCATCAGGCTCGGACAGGGTGGGACTAATGAAAAACTGTTTTTT. Amino acid sequence: CAIRLGQGGTNEKLFF.

The chain couples TRBV5-1 to TRBJ2-1, with 9 bases fitting TRBD1. The CDR3 contains 18 residues. Germline-derived CDR1 and CDR2 are SGHRS and YFSETQ. V trimming: 2 bases; J trimming: 2 bases; junction bases outside the gene matches: 11. The CDR3 protein is CASSFTHTTGGAYNEQFF. The CDR3 region has the DNA TGCGCCAGCAGCTTTACCCATACCACAGGGGGCGCCTACAATGAGCAGTTCTTC.

The rearrangement uses TRBV18 and TRBJ2-1; TRBD2 might be the D (6 bases). V was shortened by 0 bases and J by 2 bases, with 8 bases between the two germline ends. Germline assignment: CDR1 KGHSH and CDR2 LQKENI. The CDR3 extends over 15 amino acids. This CDR3 reads CASSPPRGTYNEQFF. The CDR3 DNA reads as TGTGCCAGCTCACCACCGCGCGGGACCTACAATGAGCAGTTCTTC.

This rearrangement joins TRBV7-2 to TRBJ2-7, with D possibly being TRBD2 (6 bases). With 0 bases removed from V and 8 bases from J, the gap between germline ends came to 17 bases. This CDR3 has 15 residues. Germline CDR1 is SGHTA and CDR2 is FQGNSA. As DNA, the CDR3 is TGTGCCAGCAGCTTAGCCCTAGGAGGGAGGTCCCAGCAGTACTTC. Its translation: CASSLALGGRSQQYF. The variable domain in full, with the rest retrieved from reference TRBV7-2 and TRBJ2-7, is GAGVSQSPSNKVTEKGKDVELRCDPISGHTALYWYRQSLGQGLEFLIYFQGNSAPDKSGLPSDRFSAERTGGSVSTLTIQRTQQEDSAVYLCASSLALGGRSQQYFGPGTRLTVT.

This rearrangement joins TRBV15 to TRBJ2-5; D uncertain. Looked up from germline, CDR1 is LNHNV and CDR2 is YYDKDF (reference sequence). The CDR3 has 11 amino acids. V lost 4 bases and J lost 5, with 5 bases in between. DNA for the CDR3: TGTGCCACCAGCACACGGGAGACCCAGTACTTC. Translated: CATSTRETQYF.

J is TRBJ2-1 and V is TRBV5-4, with 10 positions matching TRBD2. V was pared by 3 bases and J by 0 bases, with 6 bases of the junction left unmatched. Germline V lookup: CDR1 SGHNT, CDR2 YYREEE (reference sequence). The CDR3 covers 17 residues. The CDR3 nucleotides are TGTGCCAGCAGCTCCTTAGCGGGAGGTCTCTCCTACAATGAGCAGTTCTTC. It codes for CASSSLAGGLSYNEQFF.

This rearrangement joins TRBV18 to TRBJ2-7; D remains unclear. CDR3 length: 13 residues. Germline V CDR1 and CDR2: KGHSH, LQKENI. The germline V and J ends were trimmed by 3 bases and 3 bases, with 9 bases remaining between them. DNA for the CDR3: TGTGCCAGCTCACCGGCCGATCTCTACGAGCAGTACTTC. It codes for CASSPADLYEQYF.

This sequence joins TRBV21-1 and TRBJ1-2; the table's D call, TRBD1, was not checked against the DNA. TRBV21-1 is an annotated pseudogene. The CDR3 length is 11 residues. The CDR3 reads CASRYTYGYTF. The DNA of the CDR3 is TGTGCCAGCAGATACACCTATGGCTACACCTTC.

The gene calls are TRBV28 and TRBJ2-7; D is ambiguous. Trimming took 6 bases from V and 4 from J, leaving 7 bases between them. The germline CDR1 and CDR2 sequences are MDHEN and SYDVKM. The CDR3 totals 11 residues. This CDR3 reads CASSSVYEQYF. CDR3 in DNA: TGTGCCAGCAGCTCGGTATACGAGCAGTACTTC.

The rearrangement uses TRBV28 and TRBJ2-5; 7 bases are a match to TRBD1. CDR1 is MDHEN and CDR2 is SYDVKM in the germline V gene. The CDR3 sequence is 18 residues long. V lost 1 base to trimming and J lost 1 base; unmatched junction nucleotides: 12. CDR3 DNA: TGTGCCAGCAGTTTATCCCCTTCGGGACAGCCTTCCCAAGAGACCCAGTACTTC. Translated, it gives CASSLSPSGQPSQETQYF.

The CDR3 loop reads CASSTGHGFNEKLFF. CDR3 sequence (DNA): TGTGCCAGTAGTACCGGACACGGATTTAATGAAAAACTGTTTTTT. The chain combines TRBV19 with TRBJ1-4; a possible D gene is TRBD1 (5 bases). V lost 4 bases to trimming and J lost 4 bases, with 13 bases between them. The CDR3 is 15 residues long. Per the germline V gene, CDR1 is LNHDA and CDR2 is SQIVND (reference sequence). Variable domain in full (rest from reference TRBV19 and TRBJ1-4): DGGITQSPKYLFRKEGQNVTLSCEQNLNHDAMYWYRQDPGQGLRLIYYSQIVNDFQKGDIAEGYSVSREKKESFPLTVTSAQKNPTAFYLCASSTGHGFNEKLFFGSGTQLSVL.

The chain employs TRBV19 and TRBJ2-5, with 12 positions matching TRBD2. V trimming: 5 bases; J trimming: 5 bases; junction bases outside the gene matches: 12. CDR1 and CDR2 (germline): LNHDA, SQIVND (reference sequence). CDR3 length equals 17 residues. CDR3 sequence (DNA): TGTGCCAGTAGTCCGCGACTAGCGGGAGATCTTAGGGAGACCCAGTACTTC. Translated, it gives CASSPRLAGDLRETQYF.

This clone was recorded only once. The chain uses TRBV7-9 and TRBJ1-2, with D unclear. The V gene's germline CDR1 is SEHNR and CDR2 FQNEAQ (reference sequence). This CDR3 comprises 14 residues. V lost 4 bases, J lost 6 bases, and 15 bases lay in between. DNA for the CDR3: TGTGCCAGCAGCTCGAGGATGACGTTCGATGGCTACACCTTC. Encoded protein: CASSSRMTFDGYTF. The variable domain in full, completed from reference TRBV7-9 and TRBJ1-2, reads DTGVSQNPRHKITKRGQNVTFRCDPISEHNRLYWYRQTLGQGPEFLTYFQNEAQLEKSRLLSDRFSAERPKGSFSTLEIQRTEQGDSAMYLCASSSRMTFDGYTFGSGTRLTVV.

The chain combines TRBV25-1 with TRBJ2-2; D is possibly TRBD1 (5 bases). Trimming cost V 7 bases and J 3 bases, with 18 bases left between them. The CDR3 extends over 16 amino acids. Germline values: CDR1 MGHDK, CDR2 SYGVNS. CDR3: CASKSRREGDTGELFF. Here the CDR3 DNA reads TGTGCCAGCAAGTCGCGCAGGGAAGGGGACACCGGGGAGCTGTTTTTT. The whole variable domain, filled in from reference TRBV25-1 and TRBJ2-2, reads EADIYQTPRYLVIGTGKKITLECSQTMGHDKMYWYQQDPGMELHLIHYSYGVNSTEKGDLSSESTVSRIRTEHFPLTLESARPSHTSQYLCASKSRREGDTGELFFGEGSRLTVL.